The entry below gives a single TCR beta chain sequence along with its context. The CDR3 length is 16 residues. The V gene's germline CDR1 is LGHDT and CDR2 YNNKEL (reference sequence). Trimming cost V 1 base and J 4 bases, with 14 bases left between them. This specimen comes from a study of blood T cell repertoires in COVID-19. The overall study: The analysed material was cDNA or gDNA that came from T cells, B-cell-depleted T cells, or PBMCs.

Original processing notes: Reference gene primer amplification yielded estimated nucleated cell counts. Profiled with immunoSEQ multiplex PCR; TCRdb holds only in-frame clones, not every one. V and J calls and clone size are copied from that table; D and trimming were computed from the DNA. The data show over 250,000 clones, 70% to 90% seen once. V and J are TRBV3-1 (or the pseudogene TRBV3-2) and TRBJ1-3; D may be TRBD1 (5 bases). Sequencing was performed on peripheral blood. The sequence was obtained from a woman in her 70s with COVID-19, enrolled during active disease. The CDR3 protein is CASSQVSGKQGNTIYF. The DNA for the CDR3 is TGTGCCAGCAGCCAAGTCTCAGGGAAACAAGGAAACACCATATATTTT.